These T cell receptor beta chains were read from a single sample in a study of monozygotic twins with inflammatory bowel disease. TCRdb processed the 5' RACE reads again and assigns one entry to each CDR3 protein, with no DNA. The sample data list about 43,000 distinct CDR3 sequences. Sequencing was performed on blood. Source of these receptors: a human donor with ulcerative colitis or Crohn's disease, or a healthy co-twin of an affected twin (not recorded which). CDR3s include the opening cysteine and the closing phenylalanine or tryptophan. Each record gives: CDR3 protein, J gene, V gene, clone size. Clone size is shown for a subset of rows, as once, few, many or a class of expanded clone.

CASSYNVEGKAGELFF	TRBJ2-2	TRBV6-2/TRBV6-3	.
CASSRSTGTGGETQYF	TRBJ2-5	TRBV3-1	.
CASSLARGKGTDTQYF	TRBJ2-3	TRBV27	medium-sized
CASSTRDYSYEQYF	TRBJ2-7	TRBV3-1	.
CASSWVQGGTEAFF	TRBJ1-1	TRBV5-4	.
CASSSQLDRASYEQYF	TRBJ2-7	TRBV28	.
CSARFERYPYEQYF	TRBJ2-7	TRBV20-1	.
CASSSTGGDAEYGYTF	TRBJ1-2	TRBV5-6	.
CASSSWGETQYF	TRBJ2-5	TRBV5-6	.
CASGGEPRSYEQYF	TRBJ2-7	TRBV7-9	.
CSARLAGVYEQYF	TRBJ2-7	TRBV20-1	.
CASTGRDRGSQPQHF	TRBJ1-5	TRBV2	.
CASKPDRANTGELFF	TRBJ2-2	TRBV7-3	.
CASSPPPAGVYNEQFF	TRBJ2-1	TRBV18	.
CASSYGGYYNEQFF	TRBJ2-1	TRBV7-3	.
CSVVSGWASEQFF	TRBJ2-1	TRBV29-1	.
CASSVNSGGGETQYF	TRBJ2-5	TRBV9	.
CASSPLQDKKETQYF	TRBJ2-5	TRBV18	.
CASSRGDNKNMQYF	TRBJ2-4	TRBV4-1	.
CASSYTNAGGSEQYF	TRBJ2-7	TRBV6-2/TRBV6-3	.
CASSGTGSLNEQFF	TRBJ2-1	TRBV5-1	.
CASSLGPNNQPQHF	TRBJ1-5	TRBV3-1	.
CASSFSGGRDEQYF	TRBJ2-7	TRBV11-3	.
CSAKRGQGLNYGYTF	TRBJ1-2	TRBV20-1	.
CASSYASGHTGELFF	TRBJ2-2	TRBV6-2/TRBV6-3	.
CASSTQEGGDEQYF	TRBJ2-7	TRBV5-1	.
CASSHPQSGSGTGELFF	TRBJ2-2	TRBV4-1	.